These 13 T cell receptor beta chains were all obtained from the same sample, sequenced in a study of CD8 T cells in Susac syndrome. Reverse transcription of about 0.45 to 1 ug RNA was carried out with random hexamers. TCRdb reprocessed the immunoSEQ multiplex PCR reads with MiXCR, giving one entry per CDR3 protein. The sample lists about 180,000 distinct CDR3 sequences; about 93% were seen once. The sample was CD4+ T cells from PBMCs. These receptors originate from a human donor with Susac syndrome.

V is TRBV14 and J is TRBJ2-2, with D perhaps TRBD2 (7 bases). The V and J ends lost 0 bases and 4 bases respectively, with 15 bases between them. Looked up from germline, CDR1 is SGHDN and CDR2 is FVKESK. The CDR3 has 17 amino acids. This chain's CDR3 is CASSQDRRGRGTGELFF. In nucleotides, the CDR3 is TGTGCCAGCAGCCAAGATCGGCGGGGGCGAGGCACCGGGGAGCTGTTTTTT.

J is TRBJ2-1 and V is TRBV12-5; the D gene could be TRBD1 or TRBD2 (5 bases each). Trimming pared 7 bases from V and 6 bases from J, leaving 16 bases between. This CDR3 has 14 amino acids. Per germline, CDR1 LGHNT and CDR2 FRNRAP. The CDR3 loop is CASAPGTDFNEQFF. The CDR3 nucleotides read TGTGCTAGTGCCCCCGGGACGGATTTCAATGAGCAGTTCTTC.

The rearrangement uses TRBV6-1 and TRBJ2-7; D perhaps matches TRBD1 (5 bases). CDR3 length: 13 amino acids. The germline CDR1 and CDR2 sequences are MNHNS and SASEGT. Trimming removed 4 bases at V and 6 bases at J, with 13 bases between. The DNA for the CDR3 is TGTGCCAGCAGTGGGGGCAGGGTAGGCGAGCAGTACTTC. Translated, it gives CASSGGRVGEQYF.

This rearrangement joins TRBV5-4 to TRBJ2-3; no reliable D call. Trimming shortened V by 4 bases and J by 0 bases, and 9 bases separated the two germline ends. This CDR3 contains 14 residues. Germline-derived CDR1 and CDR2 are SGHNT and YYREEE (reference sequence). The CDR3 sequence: CASSGLGSTDTQYF. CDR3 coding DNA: TGTGCCAGCAGCGGTCTCGGTAGCACAGATACGCAGTATTTT.

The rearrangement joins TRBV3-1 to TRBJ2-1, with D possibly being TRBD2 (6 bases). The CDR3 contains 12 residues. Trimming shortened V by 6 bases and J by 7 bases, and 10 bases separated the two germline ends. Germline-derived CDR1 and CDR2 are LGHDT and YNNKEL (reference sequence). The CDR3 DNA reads TGTGCCAGCAGTGGGGGGTCGAATGAGCAGTTCTTC. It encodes CASSGGSNEQFF.

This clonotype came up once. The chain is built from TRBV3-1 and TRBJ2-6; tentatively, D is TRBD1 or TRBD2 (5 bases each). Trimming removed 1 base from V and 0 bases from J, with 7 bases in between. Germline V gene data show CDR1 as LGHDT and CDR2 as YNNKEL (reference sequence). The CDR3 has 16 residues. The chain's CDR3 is CASSQGGGSGANVLTF. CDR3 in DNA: TGTGCCAGCAGCCAAGGTGGGGGCTCTGGGGCCAACGTCCTGACTTTC.

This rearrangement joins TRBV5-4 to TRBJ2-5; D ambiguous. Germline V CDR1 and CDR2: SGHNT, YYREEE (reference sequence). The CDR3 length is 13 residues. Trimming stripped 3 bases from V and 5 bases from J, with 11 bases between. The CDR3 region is CASSSENPETQYF. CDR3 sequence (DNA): TGTGCCAGCAGCTCGGAAAATCCCGAGACCCAGTACTTC.

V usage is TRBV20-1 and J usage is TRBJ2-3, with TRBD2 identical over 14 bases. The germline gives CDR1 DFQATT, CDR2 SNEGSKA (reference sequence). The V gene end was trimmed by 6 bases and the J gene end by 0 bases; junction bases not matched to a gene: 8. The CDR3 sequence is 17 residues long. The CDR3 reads CSAKDRLAGGSTDTQYF. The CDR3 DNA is TGCAGTGCAAAAGACAGACTAGCGGGAGGGAGCACAGATACGCAGTATTTT.

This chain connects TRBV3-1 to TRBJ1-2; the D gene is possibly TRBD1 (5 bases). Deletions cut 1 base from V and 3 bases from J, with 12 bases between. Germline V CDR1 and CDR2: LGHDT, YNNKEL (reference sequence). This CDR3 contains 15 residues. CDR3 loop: CASSQVMGRDYGYTF. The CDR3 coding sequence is TGTGCCAGCAGCCAAGTTATGGGGCGCGACTATGGCTACACCTTC.

The CDR3, as DNA: TGTGCCAGCAGGACGACTAGCGGAGCCCAAGAGACCCAGTACTTC. This codes for CASRTTSGAQETQYF. This rearrangement joins TRBV28 to TRBJ2-5, with 9 bases fitting TRBD2. This CDR3 has 15 amino acids. V was pared by 6 bases and J by 1 base, with 6 bases of the junction left unmatched. Per the germline V gene, CDR1 is MDHEN and CDR2 is SYDVKM.

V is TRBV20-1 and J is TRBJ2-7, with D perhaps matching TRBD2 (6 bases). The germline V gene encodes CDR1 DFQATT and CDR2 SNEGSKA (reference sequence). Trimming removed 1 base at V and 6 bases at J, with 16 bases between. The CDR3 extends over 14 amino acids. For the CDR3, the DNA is TGCAGTGCTAGAGGGCCGGGACTCTCCCCCGAGCAGTACTTC. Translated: CSARGPGLSPEQYF.

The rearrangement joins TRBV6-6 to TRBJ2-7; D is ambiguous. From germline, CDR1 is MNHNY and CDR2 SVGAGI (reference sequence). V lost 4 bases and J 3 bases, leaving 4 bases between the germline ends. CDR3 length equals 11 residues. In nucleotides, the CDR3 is TGTGCCAGCAGTTCTTACTACGAGCAGTACTTC. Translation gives CASSSYYEQYF.

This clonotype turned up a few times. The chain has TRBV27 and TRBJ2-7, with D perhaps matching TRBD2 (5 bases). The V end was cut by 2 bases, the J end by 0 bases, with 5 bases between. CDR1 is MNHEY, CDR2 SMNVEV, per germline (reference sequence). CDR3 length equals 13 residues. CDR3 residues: CASSLDYSYEQYF. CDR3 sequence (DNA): TGTGCCAGCAGTTTAGACTACTCCTACGAGCAGTACTTC.